The rows below give T cell receptor beta chains drawn from one sample of a study of beta chain features in type 1 diabetes. Sequencing used immunoSEQ multiplex PCR; TCRdb keeps in-frame clones, though not all of them. The table records some 660,000 clones, around 15% of them present only once. Sequencing was carried out using naive CD4+ T cells from blood. These receptor sequences come from a man younger than 35 with type 1 diabetes. Both conserved end residues are part of each CDR3. A D gene is named only where the DNA matches it firmly. The size of a clone is reported for some rows only, either as once, few or many, or as a class for expanded clones.

j_gene	d_gene	abundance	v_gene	CDR3aa	CDR3nt
TRBJ1-5	NA	NA	TRBV28	CASSLSRRGQPQHF	TGTGCCAGCAGTTTATCCCGGAGGGGTCAGCCCCAGCATTTT
TRBJ1-1	TRBD1	NA	TRBV5-6	CASSPDRATEAFF	TGTGCCAGCAGCCCTGACAGGGCCACTGAAGCTTTCTTT
TRBJ1-1	TRBD1	few	TRBV30	CAWSWFVQGGAFF	TGTGCCTGGAGTTGGTTTGTACAGGGGGGAGCTTTCTTT
TRBJ2-1	TRBD1	NA	TRBV10-3	CAITSGGHEQFF	TGTGCCATCACCTCAGGGGGACATGAGCAGTTCTTC
TRBJ2-4	NA	NA	TRBV5-6	CASSFTSKNIQYF	TGTGCCAGCAGCTTCACATCCAAAAACATTCAGTACTTC
TRBJ1-3	TRBD1	few	TRBV7-3	CASSPTGGLGNTIYF	TGTGCCAGCAGCCCGACAGGGGGCCTTGGAAACACCATATATTTT
TRBJ2-6	NA	NA	TRBV4-3	CASSQEPLGWGSYSGANVLTF	TGCGCCAGCAGCCAAGAGCCTCTCGGGTGGGGATCGTACTCTGGGGCCAACGTCCTGACTTTC
TRBJ1-1	NA	NA	TRBV18	CASSPGLYANTEAFF	TGTGCCAGCTCACCCGGTCTCTACGCGAACACTGAAGCTTTCTTT
TRBJ1-1	TRBD1	NA	TRBV15	CATSRDSGGTEAFF	TGTGCCACCAGCAGAGACTCAGGGGGCACTGAAGCTTTCTTT
TRBJ1-2	TRBD1	NA	TRBV18	CASSLGQNDGYTF	TGTGCCAGCTCGCTGGGACAGAATGATGGCTACACCTTC
TRBJ2-7	NA	few	TRBV7-2	CASSLGSGHSYEQYF	TGTGCCAGCAGCTTAGGCTCAGGGCACTCCTACGAGCAGTACTTC
TRBJ1-1	NA	few	TRBV7-3	CASSLQGAAEAFF	TGTGCCAGCAGCCTACAGGGCGCCGCTGAAGCTTTCTTT
TRBJ1-1	NA	NA	TRBV19	CASIAQVAAMNTEAFF	TGTGCCAGCATTGCACAGGTTGCGGCGATGAACACTGAAGCTTTCTTT
TRBJ1-5	TRBD1	NA	TRBV7-9	CASSLGDSQPQHF	TGTGCCAGCAGCTTAGGGGACAGCCAGCCCCAGCATTTT
TRBJ2-7	NA	few	TRBV4-2	CASSQGYSENDYEQYF	TGTGCCAGCAGCCAAGGATACAGCGAGAACGACTACGAGCAGTACTTC
TRBJ1-2	TRBD1	NA	TRBV6-5	CASRATGRDGYTF	TGTGCCAGCAGAGCGACAGGGAGGGATGGCTACACCTTC
TRBJ1-5	TRBD1	few	TRBV5-6	CASRSDRGVGNQPQHF	TGTGCCAGCAGAAGTGACAGGGGGGTTGGCAATCAGCCCCAGCATTTT
TRBJ2-5	NA	few	TRBV5-1	CASSYAEGRETQYF	TGCGCCAGCAGTTATGCCGAGGGGCGGGAGACCCAGTACTTC
TRBJ1-1	NA	NA	TRBV18	CASSPPGGNTEAFF	TGTGCCAGCTCACCACCCGGGGGCAACACTGAAGCTTTCTTT
TRBJ1-5	NA	NA	TRBV4-1	CASSHGANQPQHF	TGCGCCAGCAGCCACGGGGCCAATCAGCCCCAGCATTTT
TRBJ2-6	TRBD2	few	TRBV23-1	CASLAGGPRGANVLTF	TGCGCCAGTCTAGCGGGGGGGCCGAGAGGGGCCAACGTCCTGACTTTC
TRBJ2-1	TRBD1	few	TRBV29-1	CSVCQDRGRDEQFF	TGCAGCGTGTGCCAGGACAGGGGGCGGGATGAGCAGTTCTTC
TRBJ1-2	NA	NA	TRBV29-1	CSVEVPEIYGYTF	TGCAGCGTTGAAGTCCCGGAGATCTATGGCTACACCTTC
TRBJ2-1	NA	NA	TRBV11-2	CASSPYGGVNNEQFF	TGTGCCAGCAGCCCCTATGGCGGGGTTAACAATGAGCAGTTCTTC
TRBJ2-5	NA	NA	TRBV9	CASSVRALGETQYF	TGTGCCAGCAGCGTACGGGCGTTGGGGGAGACCCAGTACTTC
TRBJ2-1	TRBD1	few	TRBV11-2	CASSQRTGEYNEQFF	TGTGCCAGCAGCCAACGGACAGGGGAGTACAATGAGCAGTTCTTC
TRBJ2-1	NA	few	TRBV7-2	CASSSLQGYSYNEQFF	TGTGCCAGCAGCTCTCTCCAGGGTTACTCCTACAATGAGCAGTTCTTC
TRBJ1-1	NA	few	TRBV7-9	CASSSVEGGKGDEAFF	TGTGCCAGCAGCTCCGTCGAGGGGGGGAAGGGAGATGAAGCTTTCTTT
TRBJ1-5	NA	NA	TRBV7-2	CASSLWTTFNQPQHF	TGTGCCAGCAGCTTATGGACGACATTCAATCAGCCCCAGCATTTT
TRBJ2-7	NA	NA	TRBV28	CASSFHEQYF	TGTGCCAGCAGTTTCCACGAGCAGTACTTC
TRBJ1-1	NA	few	TRBV10-3	CAISESGHMNTEAFF	TGTGCCATCAGTGAGTCTGGGCACATGAACACTGAAGCTTTCTTT
TRBJ2-3	NA	NA	TRBV9	CASSPGPDTDTQYF	TGTGCCAGCAGCCCCGGACCCGACACAGATACGCAGTATTTT
TRBJ2-7	NA	few	TRBV18	CASSPGQIQYF	TGTGCCAGCTCACCTGGACAGATCCAGTACTTC
TRBJ2-7	NA	NA	TRBV5-1	CASSSDAGLVYEQYF	TGCGCCAGCAGCTCGGACGCCGGATTAGTCTACGAGCAGTACTTC
TRBJ2-5	NA	NA	TRBV27	CASSERWGVYETQYF	TGTGCCAGCAGTGAGCGGTGGGGTGTGTACGAGACCCAGTACTTC